These 11 T cell receptor beta chains came from one sample sequenced in a study of blood T cell repertoires in COVID-19. Some clones are missing from TCRdb's copy, which holds only in-frame ones; the method was immunoSEQ multiplex PCR. The sample holds 70,000 to 95,000 clones, around nine tenths seen once. Sequenced input: peripheral blood. The receptors here all came from a woman at least 80 years old with acute or convalescent COVID-19.

The CDR3 reads CASTPGGREQYF. CDR3 in DNA: TGTGCCAGCACCCCAGGGGGTCGCGAGCAGTACTTC. V usage is TRBV7-6 and J usage is TRBJ2-7, with 7 bases identical to TRBD1. The germline CDR1 and CDR2 sequences are SGHVS and FNYEAQ. V was clipped by 7 bases and J by 6 bases; unmatched bases: 6. CDR3 length equals 12 residues.

The V gene is TRBV11-2, the J gene TRBJ1-1; D gene ambiguous. With 2 bases removed from V and 8 bases from J, the gap between germline ends came to 9 bases. This CDR3 has 12 residues. Germline CDR1 reads SGHAT; CDR2 reads FQNNGV. The CDR3 nucleotides read TGTGCCAGCAGCTTATCTCGTATAGAAGCTTTCTTT. This codes for CASSLSRIEAFF.

In this sample, this clone turned up a few times. This chain connects TRBV9 to TRBJ2-1; TRBD2 aligns across 7 bases. Per the germline V gene, CDR1 is SGDLS and CDR2 is YYNGEE. This CDR3 contains 15 residues. Trimming at V came to 4 bases and at J to 2 bases, leaving 6 bases not matched to a gene. CDR3 nucleotides: TGTGCCAGCAGCTTCCGGGGGGTGACCTACAATGAGCAGTTCTTC. Protein product: CASSFRGVTYNEQFF.

The chain is built from TRBV7-2 and TRBJ2-5; 7 bases match TRBD1. Germline trimming cut 4 bases from V and 9 bases from J; bases unmatched to any gene: 17. This CDR3 has 16 residues. CDR1 SGHTA and CDR2 FQGNSA come from the germline V gene. The CDR3 region is CASSSQTSRDSFPQYF. CDR3 DNA sequence: TGTGCCAGCAGCTCCCAAACCAGCCGGGACAGCTTTCCCCAGTACTTC.

The rearrangement joins TRBV30 to TRBJ1-6; the match to TRBD1 covers 7 bases. The germline CDR1 and CDR2 sequences are GTSNPN and SVGIG (reference sequence). The CDR3 has 14 amino acids. Trimming cost V 4 bases and J 7 bases; bases outside gene matches: 7. This CDR3 is CAWNPGGTNSPLHF. The CDR3 bases are TGTGCCTGGAACCCAGGGGGAACAAATTCACCCCTCCACTTT.

V is TRBV4-3 and J is TRBJ2-1, with 7 positions matching TRBD2. V lost 0 bases to trimming and J lost 9 bases; unmatched junction nucleotides: 2. This CDR3 comprises 13 residues. Germline values: CDR1 LGHNA, CDR2 YSLEER. The CDR3 spells CASSQDTGGEQFF. The CDR3 coding sequence is TGCGCCAGCAGCCAAGACACGGGGGGTGAGCAGTTCTTC.

V is TRBV7-2 and J is TRBJ2-3; 10 positions agree with TRBD2. V was clipped by 1 base and J by 2 bases; unmatched bases: 3. From germline, CDR1 is SGHTA and CDR2 FQGNSA. This CDR3 region has 16 residues. CDR3 amino acids: CASSLERGGPTDTQYF. For the CDR3, the DNA is TGTGCCAGCAGCTTAGAGCGGGGGGGCCCCACAGATACGCAGTATTTT.

Concerning this clone itself: A junction end diverges from the germline sequence, so it may reflect a read error. The chain combines TRBV25-1 with TRBJ1-4; D is undetermined. The CDR3 covers 12 residues. Germline CDR1 and CDR2: MGHDK and SYGVNS. CDR3 loop: CASSQANAKLFF. The CDR3 DNA is TGTGCCAGCAGCCAAGCTAATGCAAAACTGTTTTTT.

V and J are TRBV5-1 and TRBJ2-5; TRBD2 aligns across 9 bases. The CDR3 is 17 amino acids. The V gene end was trimmed by 3 bases and the J gene end by 3 bases; junction bases not matched to a gene: 12. In germline, CDR1 is SGHRS, CDR2 YFSETQ. In DNA form, the CDR3 reads TGCGCCAGCAGCTCCAGCGGGGGGTTGGGAGGAAAAGAGACCCAGTACTTC. This codes for CASSSSGGLGGKETQYF.

The chain carries TRBV5-5 and TRBJ2-5; tentatively, D is TRBD1 (5 bases). Germline V CDR1 and CDR2: SGHKS, YYEKEE (reference sequence). The CDR3 consists of 13 residues. Deletions cut 0 bases from V and 5 bases from J, with 8 bases between. The CDR3 loop reads CASSLVGVETQYF. The CDR3 DNA reads as TGTGCCAGCAGCTTGGTAGGGGTTGAGACCCAGTACTTC. Variable domain in full (rest from reference TRBV5-5 and TRBJ2-5): DAGVTQSPTHLIKTRGQQVTLRCSPISGHKSVSWYQQVLGQGPQFIFQYYEKEERGRGNFPDRFSARQFPNYSSELNVNALLLGDSALYLCASSLVGVETQYFGPGTRLLVL.

The CDR3 DNA reads as TGTGCCAGTAGCCCCCGCCCGGGATTGGATACAGATACGCAGTATTTT. Translated, it gives CASSPRPGLDTDTQYF. The genes are TRBV19 and TRBJ2-3; a weak D match, TRBD2 (5 bases). The CDR3 spans 16 residues. V was clipped by 6 bases and J by 3 bases, with 19 bases between them. Per the germline V gene, CDR1 is LNHDA and CDR2 is SQIVND (reference sequence).